Below, 24 T cell receptor beta chains from the same sample are listed, as sequenced in a study of glioma-infiltrating T cells. TCR alpha and beta CDR3 regions were amplified from RNA using iRepertoire nested multiplex PCR. TCRdb re-analysed the multiplex PCR reads in MiXCR, keeping a single row per CDR3 protein. The sample shows fewer than 200,000 distinct CDR3 sequences, under 55% of them seen only once. The material sequenced was glioma tissue, nonneoplastic brain tissue, or PBMCs (not recorded which). The receptors stem from a human donor with low-grade glioma or glioblastoma, undergoing nonglioma brain surgery, or in good health (not recorded which).

This clonotype was recorded many times. V gene TRBV28 combines with J gene TRBJ2-7; a possible D gene is TRBD2 (6 bases). The CDR3 covers 15 residues. V lost 5 bases and J lost 0, with 14 bases in between. Germline CDR1 and CDR2: MDHEN and SYDVKM. Here the CDR3 reads CASSAGGTSSYEQYF. DNA for the CDR3: TGTGCCAGCAGTGCTGGGGGGACCAGCTCCTACGAGCAGTACTTC. Variable domain in full (rest from reference TRBV28 and TRBJ2-7): DVKVTQSSRYLVKRTGEKVFLECVQDMDHENMFWYRQDPGLGLRLIYFSYDVKMKEKGDIPEGYSVSREKKERFSLILESASTNQTSMYLCASSAGGTSSYEQYFGPGTRLTVT.

This sequence joins TRBV29-1 and TRBJ2-3; maybe TRBD1 (6 bases). Trimming cost V 5 bases and J 8 bases, with 23 bases left between them. This CDR3 is 15 amino acids long. Germline assignment: CDR1 SQVTM and CDR2 ANQGSEA. The CDR3 is CSVSLGQLLMGTQYF. DNA for the CDR3: TGCAGCGTTTCTCTCGGACAGCTTCTAATGGGTACGCAGTATTTT.

The CDR3 DNA follows: TGCAGCGGGGACGGGCTACCGAACACTGAAGCTTTCTTT. Translated, it gives CSGDGLPNTEAFF. The chain is built from TRBV29-1 and TRBJ1-1; maybe TRBD1 (5 bases). Germline V lookup: CDR1 SQVTM, CDR2 ANQGSEA. CDR3 length: 13 residues. Trimming took off 7 bases at V and 1 base at J, with 13 bases between the two ends. The variable domain in full, completed from reference TRBV29-1 and TRBJ1-1, reads SAVISQKPSRDICQRGTSLTIQCQVDSQVTMMFWYRQQPGQSLTLIATANQGSEATYESGFVIDKFPISRPNLTFSTLTVSNMSPEDSSIYLCSGDGLPNTEAFFGQGTRLTVV.

Of note for this clonotype: The CDR3 carries no conserved terminal phenylalanine or tryptophan, so it likely arises from a read error. This chain uses TRBV20-1 with TRBJ2-7; 8 bases are a match to TRBD2. CDR3 size: 13 residues. CDR1 and CDR2 (germline): DFQATT, SNEGSKA (reference sequence). The J segment lost 3 bases and the V segment lost 8 bases, leaving 9 bases of the junction unmatched. CDR3 residues: CSTPSGPLYEQYL. The CDR3 DNA reads as TGCAGTACTCCTAGCGGGCCACTCTACGAGCAGTACTTA.

This clonotype has at least ten counts. CDR3 coding DNA: TGTGCCAGCTCTAGCGCCAGTTTCTCGAGAGAGCAGTACTTC. This encodes CASSSASFSREQYF. The chain joins TRBV28 to TRBJ2-7; possible D gene TRBD2, 6 bases. Trimming cost V 8 bases and J 7 bases, with 21 bases left between them. The CDR3 is 14 residues long. Germline lookup yields CDR1 MDHEN and CDR2 SYDVKM.

V usage is TRBV20-1 and J usage is TRBJ2-1, with D possibly being TRBD2 (6 bases). Trimming stripped 4 bases from V and 12 bases from J, with 22 bases between. The CDR3 is made up of 14 amino acids. CDR1 is DFQATT and CDR2 is SNEGSKA in the germline V gene (reference sequence). CDR3: CSANFSRRGVGQFF. The CDR3 DNA sequence: TGCAGTGCTAACTTTAGCCGGCGGGGAGTTGGGCAGTTCTTC.

In the case of this clonotype: A clone one base away is much larger, so this may be a read error. V usage is TRBV7-8 and J usage is TRBJ2-7; D is unclear. V lost 9 bases to trimming and J lost 1 base, with 7 bases between them. This CDR3 has 11 residues. Germline CDR1 SGHVS, CDR2 FQNEAQ. The CDR3 bases are TGTGCCAGAAGGGATTCCTACGAGCAGTACTTC. Translating gives CARRDSYEQYF.

This clonotype has ten or more counts. V gene TRBV12-3 or TRBV12-4 combines with J gene TRBJ1-1; D is ambiguous. Trimming took off 3 bases at V and 1 base at J, with 3 bases between the two ends. The CDR3 spans 12 residues. CDR3 sequence (DNA): TGTGCCAGCAGTTTTGGGAACACTGAAGCTTTCTTT. This gives the protein CASSFGNTEAFF.

On this clonotype itself: One base away lies a much larger clone, so this may be a sequencing read error. The rearrangement links TRBV7-2 to TRBJ1-1; tentatively, D is TRBD1 (5 bases). This CDR3 has 13 amino acids. Germline V gene lookup returns CDR1 SGHTA and CDR2 FQGNSA. The CDR3 loop reads CASEGPVVTEALF. CDR3 nucleotides: TGTGCCAGCGAGGGACCCGTCGTTACTGAAGCTTTATTT.

Details on this clonotype: The junction differs from germline at one of its ends, possibly a read error. This chain uses TRBV6-5 with TRBJ1-1; 7 nucleotides match TRBD1. The CDR3 extends over 17 amino acids. The germline V gene encodes CDR1 MNHEY and CDR2 SVGAGI. Written as DNA, the CDR3 is TGTGCCAGCAGTAACCAAAGGGGGCAGGGCCGCGGGCTCGAAGATTTCTTT. Its protein is CASSNQRGQGRGLEDFF.

Details on this clonotype: This may be a read error: a much more frequent sequence differs by one nucleotide. The V and J genes are TRBV7-2 and TRBJ1-2; 7 positions match TRBD1. CDR3 length equals 14 residues. Germline V gene data show CDR1 as SGHTA and CDR2 as FQGNSA. V gave up 5 bases and J gave up 4 bases; unmatched junction bases: 7. For the CDR3, the DNA is TGTGCCAGCAGCCCACAGACAGGGTTCTATGGCTACACCTTC. It yields the protein CASSPQTGFYGYTF.

As to this clonotype: Sequence at one end of the junction differs from germline and may be a read error. V is TRBV2 and J is TRBJ1-5; 9 bases agree with TRBD1. CDR3 size: 14 residues. The germline V gene has CDR1 SNHLY and CDR2 FYNNEI. The CDR3 here is CASSAGQGNQPQNF. CDR3 sequence (DNA): TGTGCCAGCAGTGCGGGACAGGGCAATCAGCCCCAGAATTTT.

This clonotype has at least ten counts. J is TRBJ2-7 and V is TRBV27, with 9 bases matching TRBD1. The CDR3 length is 17 residues. The germline V gene has CDR1 MNHEY and CDR2 SMNVEV (reference sequence). V was clipped by 0 bases and J by 4 bases; unmatched bases: 10. The CDR3 coding sequence is TGTGCCAGCAGTTTATCCGGACAGGGGAAGGATTCGTACGAGCAGTACTTC. Amino acid sequence: CASSLSGQGKDSYEQYF.

In its sample, this clonotype was seen a few times. A much larger clone lies one base from this, so it may be a read error. The gene calls are TRBV6-6 and TRBJ2-7; the D gene is possibly TRBD2 (5 bases). The CDR3 covers 16 residues. V was cut by 2 bases and J by 5 bases, with 19 bases left in between. Germline values: CDR1 MNHNY, CDR2 SVGAGI (reference sequence). The CDR3 DNA is TGTGCCAGCAGTTACCCCTCTAGCTGGAGCGCCCACGAGCAGTACTTC. Translated, it gives CASSYPSSWSAHEQYF.

The V and J genes are TRBV29-1 and TRBJ1-1, with unresolved D. The CDR3 is 14 residues long. Germline V gives CDR1 SQVTM, CDR2 ANQGSEA. The ends were cut back, 7 bases at V and 0 bases at J, with 15 bases in the middle. The CDR3 sequence is CSARNGVLNTEAFF. As DNA, the CDR3 is TGCAGCGCCCGTAACGGGGTTCTGAACACTGAAGCTTTCTTT.

The chain is built from TRBV29-1 and TRBJ2-5, with TRBD2 matching over 14 bases. Per the germline V gene, CDR1 is SQVTM and CDR2 is ANQGSEA. J gave up 4 bases and V 6 bases, and 4 bases lay outside the gene matches. CDR3 length: 14 amino acids. Here the CDR3 reads CSVGTSGSRETQYF. The CDR3 nucleotides are TGCAGCGTCGGGACTAGCGGGAGTCGAGAGACCCAGTACTTC.

The V gene is TRBV20-1, the J gene TRBJ2-7; 10 nucleotides agree with TRBD2. Germline CDR1 DFQATT, CDR2 SNEGSKA (reference sequence). The CDR3 extends over 13 amino acids. Trimming cost V 6 bases and J 10 bases; bases outside gene matches: 12. The CDR3 region has the DNA TGCAGTGCCCTAGCGGGAGTGCTCGACTATCAGTACTTC. It codes for CSALAGVLDYQYF.

With regard to this clonotype: A read error may account for a junction end that differs from germline. The chain joins TRBV6-1 to TRBJ2-7, with 11 bases that match TRBD1. The CDR3 runs 15 residues. CDR1 and CDR2 from the germline V gene are MNHNS and SASEGT. CDR3 nucleotide sequence: TGTGCCAGAAGTGAGCTCGGGACAGGGGGAGACGAGCAGTACTTC. This gives the protein CARSELGTGGDEQYF.

Many counts were recorded for this clonotype. This chain uses TRBV6-1 with TRBJ2-7; unclear D gene. Looked up from germline, CDR1 is MNHNS and CDR2 is SASEGT. The CDR3 sequence is 13 residues long. V was pared by 6 bases and J by 4 bases, with 13 bases between. The CDR3 loop is CASSREVDYEQYF. In DNA, the CDR3 is TGTGCCAGCAGCCGAGAGGTAGATTACGAGCAGTACTTC.

V usage is TRBV3-1 and J usage is TRBJ2-1; no clear D. Germline CDR1 LGHDT, CDR2 YNNKEL (reference sequence). The CDR3 contains 12 residues. The V end lost 4 bases, the J end lost 8 bases, and 9 bases lay between the germline ends. This CDR3 is CASSRSSHEQFF. In DNA form, the CDR3 reads TGTGCCAGCAGCCGAAGTAGCCATGAGCAGTTCTTC.

On this clonotype: This could be a read error, since a much larger clone is one nucleotide away. This chain links TRBV20-1 with TRBJ1-6; unclear D gene. Germline V gene data show CDR1 as DFQATT and CDR2 as SNEGSKA (reference sequence). Trimming left V 1 base short and J 1 base short, with 11 bases between. There are 16 residues in the CDR3. The CDR3 loop reads CSARGRVVSYNSPLHF. CDR3 bases: TGCAGTGCTAGAGGAAGGGTGGTGTCCTATAATTCACCCCTCCACTTT.

As for this clonotype: This may stem from a read error, because a much larger clone lies one nucleotide away. The J gene is TRBJ1-5, the V gene TRBV28; maybe TRBD1 (6 bases). The CDR3 has 13 residues. Germline lookup yields CDR1 MDHEN and CDR2 SYDVKM. V was pared by 2 bases and J by 6 bases, with 8 bases between. The DNA of the CDR3 is TGTGCCAGCAGTTTACGGGGGCCTCAGCCCCAGCATTTT. The encoded protein is CASSLRGPQPQHF.

This clonotype has at least ten counts. The chain has TRBV20-1 and TRBJ2-7; no definite D call. The V and J ends lost 3 bases and 0 bases respectively, with 3 bases between them. This CDR3 has 11 residues. CDR1 and CDR2 (germline): DFQATT, SNEGSKA (reference sequence). CDR3 sequence: CSASVSYEQYF. CDR3 DNA sequence: TGCAGTGCTAGTGTCTCCTACGAGCAGTACTTC.

Ten or more counts support this clonotype. This chain links TRBV20-1 with TRBJ1-1, with 9 bases fitting TRBD1. Per germline, CDR1 DFQATT and CDR2 SNEGSKA (reference sequence). V gave up 5 bases and J gave up 0 bases; unmatched junction bases: 10. This CDR3 has 16 residues. The CDR3 DNA reads as TGCAGTGCTCGCTCCGGGACAGGGTGGATGAACACTGAAGCTTTCTTT. As protein: CSARSGTGWMNTEAFF.